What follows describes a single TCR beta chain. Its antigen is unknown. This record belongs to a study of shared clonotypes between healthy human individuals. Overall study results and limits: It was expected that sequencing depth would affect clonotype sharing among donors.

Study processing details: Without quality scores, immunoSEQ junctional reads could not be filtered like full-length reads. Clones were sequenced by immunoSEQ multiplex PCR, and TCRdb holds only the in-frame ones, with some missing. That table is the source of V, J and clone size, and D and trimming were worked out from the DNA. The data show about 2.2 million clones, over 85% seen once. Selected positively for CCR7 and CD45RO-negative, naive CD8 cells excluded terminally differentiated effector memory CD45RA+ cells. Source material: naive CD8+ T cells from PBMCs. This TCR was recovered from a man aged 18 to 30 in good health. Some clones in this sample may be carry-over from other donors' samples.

The CDR3: CASSQTAGPNYGYTF. Written as DNA, the CDR3 is TGCGCCAGCAGCCAGACGGCAGGACCTAACTATGGCTACACCTTC. J is TRBJ1-2 and V is TRBV4-1, with unresolved D. Germline assignment: CDR1 MGHRA and CDR2 YSYEKL. The CDR3 consists of 15 residues. Trimming removed 3 bases at V and 0 bases at J, with 11 bases between.